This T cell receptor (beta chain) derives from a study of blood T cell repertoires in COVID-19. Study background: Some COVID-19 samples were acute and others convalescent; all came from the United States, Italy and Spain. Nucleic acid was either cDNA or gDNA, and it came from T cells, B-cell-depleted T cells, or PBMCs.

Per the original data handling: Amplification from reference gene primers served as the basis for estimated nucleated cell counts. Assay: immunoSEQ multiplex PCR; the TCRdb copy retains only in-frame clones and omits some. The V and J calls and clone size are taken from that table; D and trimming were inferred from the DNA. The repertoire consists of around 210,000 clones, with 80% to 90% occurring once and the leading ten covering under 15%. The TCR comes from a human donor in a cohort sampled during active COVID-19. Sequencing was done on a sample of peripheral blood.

The CDR3 sequence is CASSPPTRWVVFETQYF. DNA for the CDR3: TGTGCCAGCAGTCCCCCGACTAGGTGGGTAGTGTTTGAGACCCAGTACTTC. The chain combines TRBV28 with TRBJ2-5, with D possibly matching TRBD2 (6 bases). Trimming cost V 5 bases and J 5 bases, with 24 bases left between them. This CDR3 contains 17 residues. Germline loops: CDR1 MDHEN, CDR2 SYDVKM.